The 5 T cell receptor beta chains in this list originate from one sample, sequenced in a study of T cell clones after liver transplantation. Sequenced by immunoSEQ multiplex PCR; TCRdb stores in-frame clones only, minus some. Of over 45,000 clones listed, 55% to 75% are singletons. The sequences come from CD4+ T cells from blood, collected more than 53 months after liver transplant. The receptors were sampled from a human patient who received a liver transplant. Some T cells may be transferred from the graft donor.

The chain combines TRBV5-4 with TRBJ2-7, with D maybe TRBD2 (7 bases). The CDR3 is 14 residues long. The germline V gene has CDR1 SGHNT and CDR2 YYREEE (reference sequence). Between the trimmed V and J ends, which lost 3 bases and 6 bases, there was a span of 16 bases. CDR3 nucleotides: TGTGCCAGCAGCTGGGGCGGGGGCTCCGTCGAGCAGTACTTC. Translating gives CASSWGGGSVEQYF.

The genes are TRBV5-1 and TRBJ2-3, with D perhaps given as TRBD1 or TRBD2 (7 bases each). The CDR3 covers 15 residues. V lost 4 bases, J lost 0 bases, and 12 bases lay in between. Germline CDR1 reads SGHRS; CDR2 reads YFSETQ. The CDR3 sequence is CASSRQGGSTDTQYF. CDR3 DNA sequence: TGCGCCAGCAGCCGCCAGGGGGGGAGCACAGATACGCAGTATTTT. Using reference TRBV5-1 and TRBJ2-3 for the parts outside the CDR3, the full variable domain is KAGVTQTPRYLIKTRGQQVTLSCSPISGHRSVSWYQQTPGQGLQFLFEYFSETQRNKGNFPGRFSGRQFSNSRSEMNVSTLELGDSALYLCASSRQGGSTDTQYFGPGTRLTVL.

This clone showed up just a few times. V and J are TRBV27 and TRBJ2-3; no definite D call. This CDR3 spans 18 amino acids. The germline gives CDR1 MNHEY, CDR2 SMNVEV (reference sequence). The V end lost 2 bases, the J end lost 2 bases, and 20 bases lay between the germline ends. This CDR3 reads CASSLSVDLGGVTDTQYF. The CDR3, as DNA: TGTGCCAGCAGTTTAAGCGTGGACCTAGGTGGGGTCACAGATACGCAGTATTTT.

This chain joins TRBV2 and TRBJ1-2; D ambiguous. Trimming removed 8 bases at V and 3 bases at J, with 7 bases between. This CDR3 region has 11 residues. Germline loops: CDR1 SNHLY, CDR2 FYNNEI. CDR3 bases: TGTGCCAGCGGGGAGGACTATGGCTACACCTTC. This encodes CASGEDYGYTF.

The CDR3 DNA reads as TGTGCCAGTAGTACGGACGGAAACTCCTACGAGCAGTACTTC. Translating gives CASSTDGNSYEQYF. The chain uses TRBV19 and TRBJ2-7; D unresolved. Germline CDR1 and CDR2: LNHDA and SQIVND (reference sequence). This CDR3 comprises 14 residues. Trimming shortened V by 4 bases and J by 0 bases, and 10 bases separated the two germline ends.